Below are 5 T cell receptor beta chains sequenced from a single sample in a study of beta chain features in type 1 diabetes. Expressed TCRB transcripts were sequenced, since all the RNA that had been isolated was reverse transcribed. Only in-frame clones appear in the TCRdb table, and some are missing; sequencing was by immunoSEQ multiplex PCR. The sample holds 65,000 to 100,000 clones; about a third are singletons and the top ten take about 0.42%. Input material: stem cell memory CD4+ T cells from blood. Receptors were obtained from a woman aged 18-35 years in good health.

The chain combines TRBV7-3 with TRBJ2-7; weak D call: TRBD1 (6 bases). V was shortened by 5 bases and J by 7 bases, with 15 bases between the two germline ends. From germline, CDR1 is SGHTA and CDR2 FQGTGA. The CDR3 is made up of 13 amino acids. The CDR3 loop is CASSGGPTREQYF. CDR3 coding DNA: TGTGCCAGCAGCGGGGGCCCCACGAGGGAGCAGTACTTC. The entire variable domain, with the rest obtained from reference TRBV7-3 and TRBJ2-7, is as follows: GAGVSQTPSNKVTEKGKYVELRCDPISGHTALYWYRQSLGQGPEFLIYFQGTGAADDSGLPNDRFFAVRPEGSVSTLKIQRTERGDSAVYLCASSGGPTREQYFGPGTRLTVT.

This chain connects TRBV5-1 to TRBJ2-3, with a possible D match to TRBD2 (6 bases). V shed 7 bases and J shed 2 bases, with 14 bases lying between them. This CDR3 contains 14 residues. CDR1 and CDR2 from the germline V gene are SGHRS and YFSETQ. CDR3 sequence reads: CASSSGPSTDTQYF. The CDR3 nucleotides read TGCGCCAGCTCAAGCGGGCCTTCCACAGATACGCAGTATTTT.

The chain employs TRBV14 and TRBJ1-2; 9 positions agree with TRBD1. Germline V gene sequence: CDR1 SGHDN, CDR2 FVKESK. The junction had 4 bases not matched to a gene; V was cut back by 3 bases and J by 5 bases. The CDR3 has 14 amino acids. The CDR3 loop is CASSHETGGYGYTF. CDR3 nucleotide sequence: TGTGCCAGCAGCCACGAGACAGGGGGATATGGCTACACCTTC.

In its sample, this clone was seen a few times. The chain joins TRBV18 to TRBJ2-7; 9 bases map to TRBD1. Germline V gene data show CDR1 as KGHSH and CDR2 as LQKENI. There are 15 residues in the CDR3. J gave up 1 base and V 3 bases, and 4 bases lay outside the gene matches. CDR3: CASSPWDRASYEQYF. The CDR3 bases are TGTGCCAGCTCACCCTGGGACAGGGCATCCTACGAGCAGTACTTC.

This clone was observed a handful of times. In DNA form, the CDR3 reads TGTGCCAGCAGCTTAGACAGCCAAGACGGCTACACCTTC. Protein: CASSLDSQDGYTF. V usage is TRBV7-2 and J usage is TRBJ1-2, with unresolved D. This CDR3 comprises 13 residues. The V gene lost 1 base and the J gene lost 8 bases, with 11 bases spanning the gap. Germline CDR1 and CDR2: SGHTA and FQGNSA.